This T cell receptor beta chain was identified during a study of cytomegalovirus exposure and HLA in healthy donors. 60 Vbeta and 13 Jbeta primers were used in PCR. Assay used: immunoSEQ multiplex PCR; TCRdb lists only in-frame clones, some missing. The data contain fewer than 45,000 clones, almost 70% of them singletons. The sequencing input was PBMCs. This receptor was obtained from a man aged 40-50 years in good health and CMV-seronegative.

This CDR3 reads CSVEMGSTNYGYTF. In nucleotides, the CDR3 is TGCAGCGTTGAAATGGGCAGCACTAACTATGGCTACACCTTC. The V and J genes are TRBV29-1 and TRBJ1-2; the D is unclear. Trimming shortened V by 2 bases and J by 0 bases, and 10 bases separated the two germline ends. CDR3 length equals 14 residues. CDR1 and CDR2 from the germline V gene are SQVTM and ANQGSEA. The full variable domain, rest sourced from reference TRBV29-1 and TRBJ1-2, is SAVISQKPSRDICQRGTSLTIQCQVDSQVTMMFWYRQQPGQSLTLIATANQGSEATYESGFVIDKFPISRPNLTFSTLTVSNMSPEDSSIYLCSVEMGSTNYGYTFGSGTRLTVV.